Listed below are T cell receptor beta chains from one sample, sequenced in a study of blood T cell repertoires in COVID-19. Profiled with immunoSEQ multiplex PCR; TCRdb holds only in-frame clones, not every one. The repertoire holds about 95,000 clones, with 75% to 90% as singletons. Sequenced material: peripheral blood. The source is a woman between 70 and 85 years old with acute or convalescent COVID-19. Each CDR3 is given with its conserved first and last residue. The order of the fields is D gene, J gene, V gene, clone size, CDR3 protein. D genes are given only for firm matches. Size is omitted from some rows. Given values are once, few, many or a class for expanded clones.

D: TRBD1
J: TRBJ1-2
V: TRBV19
size: .
CDR3: CAGAGQDYGYTF

D: TRBD1
J: TRBJ1-5
V: TRBV27
size: .
CDR3: CASSLFPGQHNQPQHF

D: TRBD1
J: TRBJ1-2
V: TRBV27
size: .
CDR3: CASSLGQGAWYGYTF

D: .
J: TRBJ1-3
V: TRBV19
size: .
CDR3: CASSTPGHRTGNTIYF

D: .
J: TRBJ1-1
V: TRBV7-9
size: .
CDR3: CASSLAGRRGTEAFF

D: .
J: TRBJ1-2
V: TRBV2
size: .
CDR3: CASSVYRVGDGGYTF

D: TRBD2
J: TRBJ2-7
V: TRBV5-1
size: .
CDR3: CASSLGSGGYEQYF

D: .
J: TRBJ2-1
V: TRBV10-2
size: once
CDR3: CASSDPGLAVSEQFF

D: .
J: TRBJ1-5
V: TRBV19
size: .
CDR3: CASKEGAFNQPQHF

D: TRBD2
J: TRBJ2-1
V: TRBV6-1
size: .
CDR3: CASSGGLASSYNEQFF

D: .
J: TRBJ1-3
V: TRBV28
size: .
CDR3: CASSSPDRNTIYF

D: TRBD2
J: TRBJ2-1
V: TRBV5-1
size: .
CDR3: CASSLTSGGPNEQFF

D: .
J: TRBJ1-1
V: TRBV4-1
size: .
CDR3: CASSQVPGEIMNTEAFF

D: .
J: TRBJ1-2
V: TRBV6-1
size: .
CDR3: CASSEWVGQGGDGYTF

D: TRBD1
J: TRBJ1-1
V: TRBV29-1
size: once
CDR3: CSVGRQGGTEAFF

D: .
J: TRBJ2-1
V: TRBV12-5
size: .
CDR3: CASADEAYSYNEQFF

D: .
J: TRBJ1-4
V: TRBV11-2
size: few
CDR3: CASSLDPQGWEKLFF

D: TRBD1
J: TRBJ2-3
V: TRBV2
size: .
CDR3: CASREQGLGTDTQYF

D: .
J: TRBJ1-2
V: TRBV9
size: .
CDR3: CASSVDWAYGYTF

D: TRBD2
J: TRBJ2-1
V: TRBV2
size: .
CDR3: CASRETSGSYNEQFF

D: .
J: TRBJ1-2
V: TRBV6-5
size: .
CDR3: CASSPRIASDYGYTF

D: TRBD1
J: TRBJ1-2
V: TRBV6-5
size: once
CDR3: CASSYGQGASYGYTF

D: .
J: TRBJ2-5
V: TRBV25-1
size: .
CDR3: CATGGAGQETQYF

D: .
J: TRBJ1-3
V: TRBV16
size: few
CDR3: CASSQSVNSGNTIYF

D: .
J: TRBJ2-2
V: TRBV3-1/TRBV3-2
size: .
CDR3: CASSQRRAGGELFF